This TCR beta chain was identified in a study of cytomegalovirus exposure and HLA in healthy donors. The primer mix had 60 Vbeta and 13 Jbeta primers. Assay used: immunoSEQ multiplex PCR; TCRdb lists only in-frame clones, some missing. In the table there are 100,000 to 150,000 clones, about 80% of which are singletons. Germline lookup yields CDR1 SGHNT and CDR2 YYREEE (reference sequence). V dropped 0 bases and J dropped 2; count of bases not matched to a gene: 2. The CDR3 contains 15 residues. Broader study findings: Certain sequence variants were highly shared and formed a cluster, and this cluster was likely a sequencing artifact.

Nominal health characterized the donors when sampled, though unrecorded immune exposures were likely. Regarding this clone: No antigen is known for it.

This TCR derives from a man aged 40-49 years in good health and CMV-seronegative. Sample: PBMCs. The rearrangement joins TRBV5-4 to TRBJ1-5; 7 bases fit TRBD1. CDR3 loop: CASSLAGQGNQPQHF. The DNA for the CDR3 is TGTGCCAGCAGCTTGGCAGGACAGGGCAATCAGCCCCAGCATTTT.